This T cell receptor beta chain was recovered during a study of blood T cell repertoires in COVID-19. Germline CDR1 is LNHNV and CDR2 is YYDKDF (reference sequence). V lost 0 bases, J lost 6 bases, and 9 bases lay in between. This CDR3 is 13 amino acids long. Recovered status in Cohort 3 required two negative PCRs, clearance, or symptom resolution. Generated by immunoSEQ multiplex PCR, the TCRdb table keeps only in-frame clones and is missing some. The sample consists of around 200,000 clones, around 85% of them appearing once. The source material was PBMCs or T cells enriched from blood (not recorded which). V gene TRBV15 combines with J gene TRBJ2-7; no definite D call. The source of this sequence is a middle-aged man who had recovered from COVID-19. CDR3 nucleotide sequence: TGTGCCACCAGCAGAGATCCCCCGGGCGAGCAGTACTTC. Protein sequence: CATSRDPPGEQYF.